The next 25 T cell receptor beta chains were all read from a single sample in a study of T cells in Graves' hyperthyroidism and ophthalmopathy. It was RNA transcripts that yielded the amplified TCR beta CDR3 regions. TCR CDR3 underwent first-round RT-PCR with the HTBI primer set. TCRdb redid the calling of the multiplex PCR reads with MiXCR, one entry per CDR3 protein. The sample consists of approximately 400,000 distinct CDR3 sequences, around 16% of them appearing once. Material for sequencing was blood. The receptor set was obtained from a woman aged 18-29 years with Graves' hyperthyroidism.

This clonotype was detected ten times or more. The chain joins TRBV12-3 or TRBV12-4 to TRBJ2-2; 8 nucleotides agree with TRBD1. The CDR3 is 15 amino acids. The J segment lost 1 base and the V segment lost 7 bases, leaving 5 bases of the junction unmatched. CDR3 sequence: CASITGGRNTGELFF. In DNA form, the CDR3 reads TGTGCCAGCATTACAGGGGGTCGGAACACCGGGGAGCTGTTTTTT.

This clonotype was observed at least ten times. The chain has TRBV4-1 and TRBJ2-3; possibly TRBD2 for D (6 bases). The germline V gene encodes CDR1 MGHRA and CDR2 YSYEKL. The V and J ends lost 0 bases and 11 bases respectively, with 30 bases between them. This CDR3 is 19 amino acids long. The CDR3 DNA reads as TGCGCCAGCAGCCAAGATGATCTTCCGCGAGCGGTCCCGACCGGGGGGCAGTATTTT. Translated, it gives CASSQDDLPRAVPTGGQYF.

This clonotype was recorded many times. The rearrangement uses TRBV28 and TRBJ2-7; perhaps TRBD2 as D (6 bases). The CDR3 extends over 14 amino acids. CDR1 is MDHEN, CDR2 SYDVKM, per germline. V was clipped by 4 bases and J by 0 bases, with 10 bases between them. CDR3 region: CASSYHGSSYEQYF. In nucleotides, the CDR3 is TGTGCCAGCAGTTATCACGGGAGCTCCTACGAGCAGTACTTC.

The chain has TRBV7-2 and TRBJ1-1; TRBD1 matches at 8 bases. J was trimmed by 11 bases and V by 3 bases; bases with no gene match: 8. Germline values: CDR1 SGHTA, CDR2 FQGNSA. This CDR3 contains 13 residues. CDR3 loop: CASSFPDRVPAFF. The CDR3 DNA is TGTGCCAGCAGCTTCCCGGACAGGGTCCCGGCTTTCTTT.

This clonotype occurred many times. The chain couples TRBV7-2 to TRBJ2-7; 12 positions agree with TRBD2. The V gene's germline CDR1 is SGHTA and CDR2 FQGNSA. This CDR3 comprises 16 residues. The V and J ends lost 5 bases and 2 bases, in that order; junction bases with no gene match: 7. As DNA, the CDR3 is TGTGCCAGCAGCCTAACTAGCGGGGGGACCCCCTACGAGCAGTACTTC. It translates to CASSLTSGGTPYEQYF. The full variable domain, in which reference TRBV7-2 and TRBJ2-7 provide the parts outside the CDR3, is GAGVSQSPSNKVTEKGKDVELRCDPISGHTALYWYRQSLGQGLEFLIYFQGNSAPDKSGLPSDRFSAERTGGSVSTLTIQRTQQEDSAVYLCASSLTSGGTPYEQYFGPGTRLTVT.

This clonotype has a count of ten or more. The rearrangement links TRBV28 to TRBJ2-3; D tentatively reads TRBD1 or TRBD2 (6 bases each). Germline V lookup: CDR1 MDHEN, CDR2 SYDVKM. The ends were cut back, 6 bases at V and 6 bases at J, with 16 bases in the middle. The CDR3 extends over 14 amino acids. CDR3 sequence reads: CASSPGGPRDTQYF. The CDR3 DNA is TGTGCCAGCAGCCCTGGGGGGCCCAGGGATACGCAGTATTTT.

Many counts were recorded for this clonotype. The rearrangement joins TRBV6-5 to TRBJ2-5, with D uncertain. The CDR3 is 11 amino acids. The germline V gene has CDR1 MNHEY and CDR2 SVGAGI. V lost 2 bases to trimming and J lost 5 bases, with 3 bases between them. The CDR3, as DNA: TGTGCCAGCAGTTACAGGGAGACCCAGTACTTC. Amino acids: CASSYRETQYF.

This clonotype was counted only a few times. CDR3 in DNA: TGTGCCAGCAGGTTACGGCGGGTTACCGGGGAGCTGTTTTTT. Translation gives CASRLRRVTGELFF. The chain uses TRBV28 and TRBJ2-2; TRBD2 might be the D (5 bases). The CDR3 has 14 residues. The germline V gene encodes CDR1 MDHEN and CDR2 SYDVKM. V gave up 6 bases and J gave up 5 bases, with 13 bases separating them.

This clonotype was observed a few times. The V and J genes are TRBV7-9 and TRBJ2-5, with 7 bases lining up with TRBD1. The CDR3 has 15 residues. The germline gives CDR1 SEHNR, CDR2 FQNEAQ (reference sequence). Trimming took 1 base from V and 6 from J; bases not matched to a gene: 8. The DNA for the CDR3 is TGTGCCAGCAGCTTAGAGACAGGGTTCGTACAGACCCAGTACTTC. Translated, it gives CASSLETGFVQTQYF.

This clonotype appeared many times. This chain joins TRBV12-5 and TRBJ2-2; the D gene could be TRBD1 or TRBD2 (5 bases each). Trimming removed 4 bases at V and 5 bases at J, with 17 bases between. Germline V CDR1 and CDR2: LGHNT, FRNRAP. The CDR3 runs to 16 residues. Here the CDR3 reads CASGSEGFVRTGELFF. CDR3 nucleotide sequence: TGTGCTAGTGGTTCAGAGGGGTTTGTTCGAACCGGGGAGCTGTTTTTT.

Ten or more counts support this clonotype. The chain uses TRBV9 and TRBJ2-2, with 11 bases aligning to TRBD2. Trimming cost V 0 bases and J 5 bases; bases outside gene matches: 3. The CDR3 consists of 16 residues. Per germline, CDR1 SGDLS and CDR2 YYNGEE. For the CDR3, the DNA is TGTGCCAGCAGCGTAGGTACTAGCGGGAGAACCGGGGAGCTGTTTTTT. Translating it yields CASSVGTSGRTGELFF.

The table lists this clonotype with a few counts. The gene calls are TRBV12-3 or TRBV12-4 and TRBJ1-2; no reliable D call. The V end lost 5 bases, the J end lost 5 bases, and 18 bases lay between the germline ends. The CDR3 consists of 15 residues. The CDR3 nucleotides read TGTGCCAGCAGTGATCAAAGGTTCCCCCTTTATGGCTACACCTTC. Translation: CASSDQRFPLYGYTF.

Many counts were recorded for this clonotype. This chain connects TRBV7-2 to TRBJ2-3; 9 positions agree with TRBD2. This CDR3 has 15 amino acids. CDR1 SGHTA and CDR2 FQGNSA come from the germline V gene. The ends lost 5 bases at V and 4 bases at J; junction bases unmatched: 7. In DNA form, the CDR3 reads TGTGCCAGCAGCCCCACGAGCGGGGGGTCAGATACGCAGTATTTT. This encodes CASSPTSGGSDTQYF.

This clonotype has ten or more counts. The chain is built from TRBV5-6 and TRBJ1-1; the D gene is possibly TRBD1 (6 bases). Between the trimmed V and J ends, which lost 7 bases and 5 bases, there was a span of 15 bases. This CDR3 contains 13 residues. CDR1 and CDR2 from the germline V gene are SGHDT and YYEEEE. CDR3 sequence: CASGSQGTTEAFF. The DNA of the CDR3 is TGTGCCAGCGGATCACAGGGAACAACTGAAGCTTTCTTT. Complete variable domain (other parts from reference TRBV5-6 and TRBJ1-1): DAGVTQSPTHLIKTRGQQVTLRCSPKSGHDTVSWYQQALGQGPQFIFQYYEEEERQRGNFPDRFSGHQFPNYSSELNVNALLLGDSALYLCASGSQGTTEAFFGQGTRLTVV.

V and J are TRBV3-1 and TRBJ1-2; D perhaps matches TRBD1 (6 bases). The germline V gene has CDR1 LGHDT and CDR2 YNNKEL (reference sequence). The CDR3 runs 12 residues. Trimming stripped 11 bases from V and 6 bases from J, with 16 bases between. CDR3 region: CAGSSTGDGYTF. CDR3 DNA: TGTGCCGGCTCTTCGACAGGCGATGGCTACACCTTC.

This clonotype was counted at least ten times. The CDR3 sequence is CASSEQTSGYNEQFF. The CDR3 DNA reads as TGTGCCAGCAGTGAACAAACTAGCGGTTACAATGAGCAGTTCTTC. The rearrangement joins TRBV2 to TRBJ2-1, with 8 bases lining up with TRBD2. The CDR3 is 15 residues long. The V gene's germline CDR1 is SNHLY and CDR2 FYNNEI. V shed 2 bases, J shed 4 bases, and the junction held 4 bases outside the gene matches.

This clonotype was counted only a few times. The J gene is TRBJ2-5, the V gene TRBV3-1, with TRBD2 matching over 10 bases. The CDR3 is 15 residues long. Germline CDR1 reads LGHDT; CDR2 reads YNNKEL (reference sequence). V was pared by 2 bases and J by 7 bases, with 7 bases of the junction left unmatched. The CDR3 sequence: CASSQSGLAGGTQYF. As DNA, the CDR3 is TGTGCCAGCAGCCAAAGTGGTTTAGCGGGGGGGACCCAGTACTTC.

This clonotype occurred many times. The rearrangement links TRBV18 to TRBJ2-5, with D tentatively TRBD1 (6 bases). The CDR3 extends over 15 amino acids. The germline CDR1 and CDR2 sequences are KGHSH and LQKENI. Trimming pared 0 bases from V and 1 base from J, leaving 9 bases between. The CDR3 sequence is CASSPPQGPQETQYF. The CDR3, as DNA: TGTGCCAGCTCACCACCACAGGGACCCCAAGAGACCCAGTACTTC.

This clonotype was observed at least ten times. The V call is TRBV20-1, the J call TRBJ2-3; D is possibly TRBD1 (6 bases). The germline V and J ends were trimmed by 0 bases and 1 base, with 14 bases remaining between them. From germline, CDR1 is DFQATT and CDR2 SNEGSKA (reference sequence). There are 16 residues in the CDR3. The chain's CDR3 is CSARDQAGARTDTQYF. The CDR3 DNA reads as TGCAGTGCTAGAGATCAGGCAGGGGCCCGCACAGATACGCAGTATTTT.

This clonotype came up many times. The chain carries TRBV7-2 and TRBJ2-1, with TRBD2 matching 13 bases. With V trimmed by 5 bases and J by 7 bases, 5 bases remained unmatched. Germline V lookup: CDR1 SGHTA, CDR2 FQGNSA. The CDR3 length is 15 residues. The CDR3 DNA reads TGTGCCAGCAGCATTACTAGCGGGGGGGCAAATGAGCAGTTCTTC. Its protein product is CASSITSGGANEQFF. The full variable domain, rest sourced from reference TRBV7-2 and TRBJ2-1, is GAGVSQSPSNKVTEKGKDVELRCDPISGHTALYWYRQSLGQGLEFLIYFQGNSAPDKSGLPSDRFSAERTGGSVSTLTIQRTQQEDSAVYLCASSITSGGANEQFFGPGTRLTVL.

This clonotype was counted many times. The chain carries TRBV19 and TRBJ2-6; the D gene is possibly TRBD1 (6 bases). V lost 3 bases and J 0 bases, leaving 9 bases between the germline ends. CDR1 and CDR2 from the germline V gene are LNHDA and SQIVND (reference sequence). This CDR3 has 16 residues. The CDR3 DNA reads TGTGCCAGTAGTATGGACAGTGACTCTGGGGCCAACGTCCTGACTTTC. It encodes CASSMDSDSGANVLTF.

This clonotype has more than one count but fewer than ten. This sequence joins TRBV13 and TRBJ1-2; 7 nucleotides agree with TRBD1. CDR1 is PRHDT and CDR2 is FYEKMQ in the germline V gene (reference sequence). CDR3 length: 12 residues. J gave up 2 bases and V 8 bases, and 2 bases lay outside the gene matches. CDR3 DNA sequence: TGTGCCAGCCGGGACAGAAACTATGGCTACACCTTC. Encoded protein: CASRDRNYGYTF.

This clonotype appeared many times. The chain links TRBV7-3 to TRBJ2-5, with 8 nucleotides matching TRBD2. V shed 3 bases, J shed 5 bases, and the junction held 11 bases outside the gene matches. Germline CDR1 SGHTA, CDR2 FQGTGA. This CDR3 region has 16 residues. CDR3 DNA sequence: TGTGCCAGCAGCTTGTCGGGCGGGGGGTCGGGGGAGACCCAGTACTTC. This sequence encodes CASSLSGGGSGETQYF.

There are many counts of this clonotype. The chain joins TRBV20-1 to TRBJ2-5, with 7 nucleotides matching TRBD2. The germline gives CDR1 DFQATT, CDR2 SNEGSKA (reference sequence). This CDR3 region has 11 residues. Trimming took 6 bases from V and 5 from J; bases not matched to a gene: 3. Here the CDR3 DNA reads TGCAGTGCCCTGGGAGGGGAGACCCAGTACTTC. This encodes CSALGGETQYF.

The gene calls are TRBV12-3 or TRBV12-4 and TRBJ2-1; 9 nucleotides agree with TRBD2. The CDR3 spans 16 residues. The V gene end was trimmed by 6 bases and the J gene end by 3 bases; junction bases not matched to a gene: 9. The CDR3 coding sequence is TGTGCCAGCAGCCAAAGCCTAGCGGGGAACTACAATGAGCAGTTCTTC. Translation: CASSQSLAGNYNEQFF.